This entry features one T cell receptor beta chain sequence. The data belong to a study of blood T cell repertoires in COVID-19. The overall study: The origin of the acute and convalescent COVID-19 samples was the United States, Italy and Spain. In each case, the material was cDNA or gDNA derived from T cells, B-cell-depleted T cells, or PBMCs.

The data were produced by immunoSEQ multiplex PCR, yet TCRdb's version contains in-frame clones alone and is incomplete. This table holds 200,000 to 250,000 clones, nearly 90% found once. V shed 5 bases and J 4 bases; nucleotides not matched to a gene: 6. The germline V gene encodes CDR1 SGHTA and CDR2 FQGNSA. There are 14 residues in the CDR3. The source is a woman aged 18 to 35 who had recovered from COVID-19. The sample comprised peripheral blood. The gene calls are TRBV7-2 and TRBJ1-1; 8 bases line up with TRBD1. The CDR3 coding sequence is TGTGCCAGCAGCACAACAGGGGGGGTCACTGAAGCTTTCTTT. It encodes CASSTTGGVTEAFF.